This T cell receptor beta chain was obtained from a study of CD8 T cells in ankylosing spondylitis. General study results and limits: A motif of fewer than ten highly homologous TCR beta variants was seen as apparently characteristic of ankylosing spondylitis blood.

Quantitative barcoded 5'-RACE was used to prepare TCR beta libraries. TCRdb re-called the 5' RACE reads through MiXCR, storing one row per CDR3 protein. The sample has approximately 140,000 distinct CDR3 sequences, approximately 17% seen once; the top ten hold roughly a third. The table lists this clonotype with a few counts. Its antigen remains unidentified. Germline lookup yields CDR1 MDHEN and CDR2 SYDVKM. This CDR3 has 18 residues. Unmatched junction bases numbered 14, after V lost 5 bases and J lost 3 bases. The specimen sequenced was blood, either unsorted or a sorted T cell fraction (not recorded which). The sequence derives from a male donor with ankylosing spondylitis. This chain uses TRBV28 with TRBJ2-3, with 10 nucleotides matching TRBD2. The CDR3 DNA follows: TGTGCCAGCAGTAAGCGACAGGGCACACTAGCGGGAACAGATACGCAGTATTTT. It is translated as CASSKRQGTLAGTDTQYF.